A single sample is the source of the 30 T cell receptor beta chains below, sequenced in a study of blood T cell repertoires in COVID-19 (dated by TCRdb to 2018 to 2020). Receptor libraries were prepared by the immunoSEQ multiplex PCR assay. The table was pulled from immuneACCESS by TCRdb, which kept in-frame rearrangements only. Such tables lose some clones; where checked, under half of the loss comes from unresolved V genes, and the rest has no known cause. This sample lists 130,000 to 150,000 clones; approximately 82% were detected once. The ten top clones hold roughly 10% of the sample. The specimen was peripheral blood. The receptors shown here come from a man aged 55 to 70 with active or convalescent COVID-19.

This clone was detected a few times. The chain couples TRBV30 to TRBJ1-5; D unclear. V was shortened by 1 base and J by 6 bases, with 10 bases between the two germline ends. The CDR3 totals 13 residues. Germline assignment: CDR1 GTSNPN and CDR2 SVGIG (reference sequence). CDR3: CAWSDLLGQPQHF. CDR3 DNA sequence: TGTGCCTGGAGTGACTTACTCGGTCAGCCCCAGCATTTT. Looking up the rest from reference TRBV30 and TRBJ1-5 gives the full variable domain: SQTIHQWPATLVQPVGSPLSLECTVEGTSNPNLYWYRQAAGRGLQLLFYSVGIGQISSEVPQNLSASRPQDRQFILSSKKLLLSDSGFYLCAWSDLLGQPQHFGDGTRLSIL.

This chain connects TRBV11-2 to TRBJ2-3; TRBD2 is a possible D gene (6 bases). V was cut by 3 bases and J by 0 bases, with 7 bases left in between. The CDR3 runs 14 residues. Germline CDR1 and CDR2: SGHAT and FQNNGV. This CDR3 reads CASSFAGSTDTQYF. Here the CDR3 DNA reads TGTGCCAGCAGCTTTGCGGGGAGCACAGATACGCAGTATTTT.

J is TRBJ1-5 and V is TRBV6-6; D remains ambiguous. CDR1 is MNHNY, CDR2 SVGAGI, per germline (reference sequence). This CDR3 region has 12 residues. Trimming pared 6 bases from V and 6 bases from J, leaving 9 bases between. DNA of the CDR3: TGTGCCAGCAGCCCGGGATCTCAGCCCCAGCATTTT. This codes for CASSPGSQPQHF.

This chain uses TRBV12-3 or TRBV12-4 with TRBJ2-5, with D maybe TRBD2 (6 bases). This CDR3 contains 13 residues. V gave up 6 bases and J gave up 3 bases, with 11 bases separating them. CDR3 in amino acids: CASSLAGKETQYF. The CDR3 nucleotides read TGTGCCAGCAGCCTTGCGGGGAAAGAGACCCAGTACTTC.

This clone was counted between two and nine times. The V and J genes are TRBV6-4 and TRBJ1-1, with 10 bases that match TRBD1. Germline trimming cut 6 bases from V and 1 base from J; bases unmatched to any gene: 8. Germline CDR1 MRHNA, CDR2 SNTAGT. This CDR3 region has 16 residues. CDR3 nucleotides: TGTGCCAGCAGACCTTCTGGACAGGGGGGGAACACTGAAGCTTTCTTT. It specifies CASRPSGQGGNTEAFF.

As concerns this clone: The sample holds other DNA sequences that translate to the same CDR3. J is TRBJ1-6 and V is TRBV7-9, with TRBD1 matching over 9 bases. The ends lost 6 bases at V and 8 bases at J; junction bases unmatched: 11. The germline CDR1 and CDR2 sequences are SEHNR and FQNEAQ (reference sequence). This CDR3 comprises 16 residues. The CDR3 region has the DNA TGTGCCAGCAGGGAATCATGGGACAGGGCTCATTCACCCCTCCACTTT. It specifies CASRESWDRAHSPLHF.

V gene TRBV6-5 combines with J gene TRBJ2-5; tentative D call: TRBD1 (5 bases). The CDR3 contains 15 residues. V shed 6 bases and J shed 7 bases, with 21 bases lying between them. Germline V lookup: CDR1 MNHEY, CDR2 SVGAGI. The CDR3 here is CASSWTSDDKRTQYF. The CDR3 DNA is TGTGCCAGCAGCTGGACAAGCGACGACAAGAGGACCCAGTACTTC.

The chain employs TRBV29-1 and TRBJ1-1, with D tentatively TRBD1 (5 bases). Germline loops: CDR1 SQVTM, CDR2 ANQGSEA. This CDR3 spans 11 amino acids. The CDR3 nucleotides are TGCAGGGCCGTCGGGGGTACTGAAGCTTTCTTT. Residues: CRAVGGTEAFF.

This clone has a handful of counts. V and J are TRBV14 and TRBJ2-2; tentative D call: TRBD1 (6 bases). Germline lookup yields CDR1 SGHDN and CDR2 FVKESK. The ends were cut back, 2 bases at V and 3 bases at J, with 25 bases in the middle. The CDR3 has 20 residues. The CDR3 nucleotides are TGTGCCAGCAGCCAATTCTCAACAGGGTACGGTGAAATAGACACCGGGGAGCTGTTTTTT. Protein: CASSQFSTGYGEIDTGELFF.

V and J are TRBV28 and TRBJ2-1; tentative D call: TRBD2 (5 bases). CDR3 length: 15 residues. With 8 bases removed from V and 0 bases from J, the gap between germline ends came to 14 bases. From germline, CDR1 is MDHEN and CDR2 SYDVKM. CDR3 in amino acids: CASHLLGSSYNEQFF. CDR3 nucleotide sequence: TGTGCCAGCCACCTCCTGGGGAGCTCCTACAATGAGCAGTTCTTC. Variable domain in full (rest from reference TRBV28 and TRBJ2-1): DVKVTQSSRYLVKRTGEKVFLECVQDMDHENMFWYRQDPGLGLRLIYFSYDVKMKEKGDIPEGYSVSREKKERFSLILESASTNQTSMYLCASHLLGSSYNEQFFGPGTRLTVL.

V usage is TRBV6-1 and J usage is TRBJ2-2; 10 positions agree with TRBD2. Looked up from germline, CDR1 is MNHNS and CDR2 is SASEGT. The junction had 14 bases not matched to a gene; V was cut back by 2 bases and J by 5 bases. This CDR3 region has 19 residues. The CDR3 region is CASSEIHSGGPRKTGELFF. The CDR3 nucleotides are TGTGCCAGCAGTGAAATCCATAGCGGGGGGCCTCGTAAGACCGGGGAGCTGTTTTTT.

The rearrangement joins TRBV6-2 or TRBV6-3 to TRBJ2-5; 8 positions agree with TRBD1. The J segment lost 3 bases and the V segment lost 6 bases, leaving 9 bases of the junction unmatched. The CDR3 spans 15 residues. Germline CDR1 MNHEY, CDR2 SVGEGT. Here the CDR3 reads CASSKVQGDEETQYF. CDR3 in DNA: TGTGCCAGCAGCAAAGTACAGGGGGACGAAGAGACCCAGTACTTC.

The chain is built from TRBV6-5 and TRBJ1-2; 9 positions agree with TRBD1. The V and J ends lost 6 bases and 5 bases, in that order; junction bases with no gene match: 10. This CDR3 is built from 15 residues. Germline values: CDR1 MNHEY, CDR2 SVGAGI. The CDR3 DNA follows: TGTGCCAGCAGAGTGGGACAGGGTACGGGGTATGGCTACACCTTC. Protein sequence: CASRVGQGTGYGYTF.

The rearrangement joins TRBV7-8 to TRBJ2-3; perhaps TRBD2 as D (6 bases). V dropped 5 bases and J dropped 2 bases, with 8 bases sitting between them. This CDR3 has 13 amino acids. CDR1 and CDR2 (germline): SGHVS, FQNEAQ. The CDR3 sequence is CASSREHTDTQYF. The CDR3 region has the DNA TGTGCCAGCAGCCGGGAGCACACAGATACGCAGTATTTT.

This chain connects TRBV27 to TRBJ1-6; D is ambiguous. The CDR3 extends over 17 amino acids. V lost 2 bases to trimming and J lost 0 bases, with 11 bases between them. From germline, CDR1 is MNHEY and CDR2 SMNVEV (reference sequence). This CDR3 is CASSLMPPSSYNSPLHF. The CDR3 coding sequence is TGTGCCAGCAGTTTAATGCCCCCGAGCTCCTATAATTCACCCCTCCACTTT.

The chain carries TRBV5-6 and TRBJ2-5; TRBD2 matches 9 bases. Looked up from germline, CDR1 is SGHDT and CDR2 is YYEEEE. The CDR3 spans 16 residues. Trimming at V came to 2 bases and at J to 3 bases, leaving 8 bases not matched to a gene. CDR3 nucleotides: TGTGCCAGCAGCTTAGGCGCTAGCGGGAAAGAAGAGACCCAGTACTTC. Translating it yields CASSLGASGKEETQYF.

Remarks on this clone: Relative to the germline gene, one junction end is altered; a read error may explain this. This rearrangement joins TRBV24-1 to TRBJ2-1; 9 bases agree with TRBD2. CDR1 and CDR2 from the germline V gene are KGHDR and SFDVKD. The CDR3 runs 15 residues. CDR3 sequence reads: CATSQAGGAYNERFF. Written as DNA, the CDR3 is TGTGCCACCAGTCAAGCGGGGGGCGCGTACAATGAGCGGTTCTTC.

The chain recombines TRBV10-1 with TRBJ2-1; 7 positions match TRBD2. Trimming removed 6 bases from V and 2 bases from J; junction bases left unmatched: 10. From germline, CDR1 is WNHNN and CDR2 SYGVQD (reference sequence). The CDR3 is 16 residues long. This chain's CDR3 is CASSDRGLGPYNEQFF. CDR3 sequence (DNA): TGCGCCAGCAGCGACCGCGGACTAGGGCCCTACAATGAGCAGTTCTTC.

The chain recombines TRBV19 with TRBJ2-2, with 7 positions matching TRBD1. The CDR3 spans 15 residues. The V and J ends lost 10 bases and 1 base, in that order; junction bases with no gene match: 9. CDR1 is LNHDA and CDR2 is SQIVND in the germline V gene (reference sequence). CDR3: CATRKGQMNTGELFF. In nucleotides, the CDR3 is TGTGCCACTCGGAAGGGACAGATGAACACCGGGGAGCTGTTTTTT.

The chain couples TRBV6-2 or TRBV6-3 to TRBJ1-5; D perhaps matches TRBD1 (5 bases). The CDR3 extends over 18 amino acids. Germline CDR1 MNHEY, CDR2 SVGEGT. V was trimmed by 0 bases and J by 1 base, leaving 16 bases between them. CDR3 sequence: CASSYSGSGTWSNQPQHF. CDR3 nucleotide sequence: TGTGCCAGCAGTTACTCGGGGTCCGGGACTTGGAGCAATCAGCCCCAGCATTTT.

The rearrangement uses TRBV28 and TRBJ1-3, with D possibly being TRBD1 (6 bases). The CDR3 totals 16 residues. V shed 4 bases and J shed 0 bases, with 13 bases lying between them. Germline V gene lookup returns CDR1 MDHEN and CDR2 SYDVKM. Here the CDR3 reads CASSYPPGDSGNTIYF. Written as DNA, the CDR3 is TGTGCCAGCAGTTACCCTCCAGGGGACTCTGGAAACACCATATATTTT. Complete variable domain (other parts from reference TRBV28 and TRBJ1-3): DVKVTQSSRYLVKRTGEKVFLECVQDMDHENMFWYRQDPGLGLRLIYFSYDVKMKEKGDIPEGYSVSREKKERFSLILESASTNQTSMYLCASSYPPGDSGNTIYFGEGSWLTVV.

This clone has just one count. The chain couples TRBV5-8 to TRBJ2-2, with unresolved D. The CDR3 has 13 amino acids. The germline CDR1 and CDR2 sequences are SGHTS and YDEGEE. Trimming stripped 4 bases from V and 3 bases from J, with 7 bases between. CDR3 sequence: CASSLLDTGELFF. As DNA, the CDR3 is TGTGCCAGCAGCCTATTGGACACCGGGGAGCTGTTTTTT.

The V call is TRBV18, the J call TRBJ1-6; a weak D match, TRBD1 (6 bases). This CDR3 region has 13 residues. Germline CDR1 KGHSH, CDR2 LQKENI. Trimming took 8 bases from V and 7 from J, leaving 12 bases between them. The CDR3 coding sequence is TGTGCCAGCACCACAGGGTTCAATTCACCCCTCCACTTT. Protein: CASTTGFNSPLHF.

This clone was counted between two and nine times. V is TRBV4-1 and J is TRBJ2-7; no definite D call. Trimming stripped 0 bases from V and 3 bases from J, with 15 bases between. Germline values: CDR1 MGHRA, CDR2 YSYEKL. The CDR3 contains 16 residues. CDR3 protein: CASSQDLLQPVYEQYF. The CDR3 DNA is TGCGCCAGCAGCCAAGATCTTTTACAGCCCGTCTACGAGCAGTACTTC.

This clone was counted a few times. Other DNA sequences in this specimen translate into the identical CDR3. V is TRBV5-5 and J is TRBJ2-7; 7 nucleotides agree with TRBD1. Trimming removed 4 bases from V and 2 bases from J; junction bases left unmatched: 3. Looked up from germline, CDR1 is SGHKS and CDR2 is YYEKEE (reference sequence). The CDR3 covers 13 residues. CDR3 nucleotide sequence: TGTGCCAGCAGCCGCCAGGGGGCCTACGAGCAGTACTTC. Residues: CASSRQGAYEQYF.

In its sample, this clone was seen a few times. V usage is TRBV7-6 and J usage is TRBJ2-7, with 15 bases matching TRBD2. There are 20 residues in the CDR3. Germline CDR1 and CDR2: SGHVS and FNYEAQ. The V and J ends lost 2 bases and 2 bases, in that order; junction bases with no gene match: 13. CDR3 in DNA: TGTGCCAGCAGCTTAACGGACCCGGGACTAGCGGGGGGACTACCCTACGAGCAGTACTTC. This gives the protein CASSLTDPGLAGGLPYEQYF. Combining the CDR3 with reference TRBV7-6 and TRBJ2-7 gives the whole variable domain GAGVSQSPRYKVTKRGQDVALRCDPISGHVSLYWYRQALGQGPEFLTYFNYEAQQDKSGLPNDRFSAERPEGSISTLTIQRTEQRDSAMYRCASSLTDPGLAGGLPYEQYFGPGTRLTVT.

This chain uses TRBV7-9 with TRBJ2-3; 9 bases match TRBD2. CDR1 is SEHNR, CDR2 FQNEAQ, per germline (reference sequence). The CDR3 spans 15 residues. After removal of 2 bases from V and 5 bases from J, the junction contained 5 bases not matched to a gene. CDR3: CASSLRGGVGDTQYF. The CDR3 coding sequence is TGTGCCAGCAGCTTACGCGGGGGGGTTGGAGATACGCAGTATTTT.

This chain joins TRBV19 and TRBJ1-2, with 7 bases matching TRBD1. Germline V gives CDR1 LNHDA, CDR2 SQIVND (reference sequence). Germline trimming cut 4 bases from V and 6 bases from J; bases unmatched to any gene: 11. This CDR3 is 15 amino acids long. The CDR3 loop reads CASSTSGGQRNGYTF. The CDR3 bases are TGTGCCAGTAGTACGAGTGGGGGACAGAGGAATGGCTACACCTTC.

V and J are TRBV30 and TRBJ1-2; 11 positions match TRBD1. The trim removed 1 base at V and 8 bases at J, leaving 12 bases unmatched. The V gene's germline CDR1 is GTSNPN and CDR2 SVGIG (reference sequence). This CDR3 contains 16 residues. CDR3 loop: CAWSAERGQGVGGYTF. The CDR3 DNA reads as TGTGCCTGGAGTGCCGAACGGGGACAGGGGGTGGGCGGCTACACCTTC.

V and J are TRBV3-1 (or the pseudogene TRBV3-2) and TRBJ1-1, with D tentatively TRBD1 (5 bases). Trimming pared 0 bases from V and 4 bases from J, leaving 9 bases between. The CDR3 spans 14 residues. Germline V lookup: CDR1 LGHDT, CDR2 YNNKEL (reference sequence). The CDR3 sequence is CASSQDGGTTEAFF. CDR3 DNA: TGTGCCAGCAGCCAAGATGGGGGGACCACTGAAGCTTTCTTT.